These 24 T cell receptor beta chains originate from one sample sequenced in a study of shared clonotypes between healthy human individuals. Sequencing used immunoSEQ multiplex PCR; TCRdb keeps in-frame clones, though not all of them. This table holds some 900,000 clones, 76% found once. Sequencing was done on a sample of memory CD4+ T cells sorted from blood. Subset denoted: CD45RA-negative fraction. The origin of the receptors is a man aged 18-30 years in good health.

This sequence joins TRBV15 and TRBJ1-2; possibly TRBD1 for D (5 bases). The CDR3 totals 13 residues. V was pared by 0 bases and J by 6 bases, with 8 bases between. Germline values: CDR1 LNHNV, CDR2 YYDKDF (reference sequence). The CDR3 here is CATSRDRVNGYTF. The CDR3, as DNA: TGTGCCACCAGCAGAGACAGGGTGAATGGCTACACCTTC. Complete variable domain (other parts from reference TRBV15 and TRBJ1-2): DAMVIQNPRYQVTQFGKPVTLSCSQTLNHNVMYWYQQKSSQAPKLLFHYYDKDFNNEADTPDNFQSRRPNTSFCFLDIRSPGLGDTAMYLCATSRDRVNGYTFGSGTRLTVV.

The chain couples TRBV10-3 to TRBJ1-3; TRBD1 is a possible D gene (5 bases). The CDR3 spans 16 residues. Germline lookup yields CDR1 ENHRY and CDR2 SYGVKD. Trimming pared 6 bases from V and 0 bases from J, leaving 15 bases between. CDR3: CAIRPSVGGSGNTIYF. CDR3 nucleotide sequence: TGTGCCATCAGACCATCTGTCGGGGGCTCTGGAAACACCATATATTTT.

The chain couples TRBV11-3 to TRBJ2-1, with no clear D. Trimming removed 0 bases at V and 5 bases at J, with 5 bases between. The germline V gene has CDR1 SGHNT and CDR2 YENEEA. The CDR3 contains 13 residues. The CDR3 spells CASSLDIHNEQFF. CDR3 bases: TGTGCCAGCAGCTTAGATATACACAATGAGCAGTTCTTC.

The chain uses TRBV5-1 and TRBJ1-4, with no clear D. Per the germline V gene, CDR1 is SGHRS and CDR2 is YFSETQ. The CDR3 is 13 residues long. Trimming took off 5 bases at V and 5 bases at J, with 10 bases between the two ends. The CDR3 sequence: CASREQPNEKLFF. CDR3 nucleotide sequence: TGCGCCAGCAGAGAACAGCCCAATGAAAAACTGTTTTTT. Complete variable domain (other parts from reference TRBV5-1 and TRBJ1-4): KAGVTQTPRYLIKTRGQQVTLSCSPISGHRSVSWYQQTPGQGLQFLFEYFSETQRNKGNFPGRFSGRQFSNSRSEMNVSTLELGDSALYLCASREQPNEKLFFGSGTQLSVL.

This rearrangement joins TRBV6-6 to TRBJ2-7; D may be TRBD2 (6 bases). Trimming took off 6 bases at V and 6 bases at J, with 18 bases between the two ends. The CDR3 totals 14 residues. Germline-derived CDR1 and CDR2 are MNHNY and SVGAGI (reference sequence). In DNA, the CDR3 is TGTGCCAGCAGCCGCGAGCCCTCTAGCGCCGAGCAGTACTTC. Translation gives CASSREPSSAEQYF.

This clone was counted a few times. V usage is TRBV27 and J usage is TRBJ2-7; maybe TRBD1 (6 bases). The CDR3 has 15 residues. CDR1 is MNHEY and CDR2 is SMNVEV in the germline V gene (reference sequence). The V end lost 3 bases, the J end lost 0 bases, and 12 bases lay between the germline ends. CDR3 nucleotides: TGTGCCAGCAGTTTCCGGGACACATCCTCCTACGAGCAGTACTTC. As protein: CASSFRDTSSYEQYF.

The chain employs TRBV6-1 and TRBJ2-1, with D uncertain. The CDR3 has 17 residues. V was shortened by 3 bases and J by 0 bases, with 15 bases between the two germline ends. Germline V lookup: CDR1 MNHNS, CDR2 SASEGT. CDR3: CASSDLGGMSSYNEQFF. The CDR3 DNA is TGTGCCAGCAGTGATCTGGGCGGTATGAGCTCCTACAATGAGCAGTTCTTC.

There are a few counts of this clone. The CDR3 spells CAWSSDGGSTNEKLFF. In nucleotides, the CDR3 is TGTGCCTGGAGTTCCGACGGGGGGTCAACTAATGAAAAACTGTTTTTT. The chain couples TRBV30 to TRBJ1-4; TRBD1 is a possible D gene (5 bases). This CDR3 spans 16 amino acids. CDR1 is GTSNPN and CDR2 is SVGIG in the germline V gene (reference sequence). Trimming shortened V by 2 bases and J by 0 bases, and 13 bases separated the two germline ends.

This clone was seen a few times. This chain connects TRBV11-3 to TRBJ2-1, with TRBD2 matching 9 bases. V gave up 4 bases and J gave up 10 bases; unmatched junction bases: 8. Looked up from germline, CDR1 is SGHNT and CDR2 is YENEEA. The CDR3 consists of 14 residues. The CDR3 DNA sequence: TGTGCCAGCAGCTCGGCGGGGGGGCTAGGAGAGCAGTTCTTC. Protein product: CASSSAGGLGEQFF. Using reference TRBV11-3 and TRBJ2-1 for the parts outside the CDR3, the full variable domain is EAGVVQSPRYKIIEKKQPVAFWCNPISGHNTLYWYLQNLGQGPELLIRYENEEAVDDSQLPKDRFSAERLKGVDSTLKIQPAELGDSAVYLCASSSAGGLGEQFFGPGTRLTVL.

Details on this clone: Distinct nucleotide sequences in the sample also encode this CDR3. This chain connects TRBV30 to TRBJ1-5; D not certain. Germline V CDR1 and CDR2: GTSNPN, SVGIG (reference sequence). V was trimmed by 1 base and J by 1 base, leaving 5 bases between them. CDR3 length equals 13 residues. In nucleotides, the CDR3 is TGTGCCTGGAGTGAAACGAGCAATCAGCCCCAGCATTTT. Translated: CAWSETSNQPQHF.

This clone was seen a handful of times. The chain is built from TRBV29-1 and TRBJ1-2, with a possible D match to TRBD1 (6 bases). Trimming removed 4 bases at V and 4 bases at J, with 13 bases between. CDR3 length equals 13 residues. The germline CDR1 and CDR2 sequences are SQVTM and ANQGSEA. The CDR3 here is CSVVAGAPYGYTF. The CDR3 DNA reads TGCAGCGTTGTGGCAGGGGCACCCTATGGCTACACCTTC.

The rearrangement links TRBV5-6 to TRBJ2-4, with D possibly called TRBD1 or TRBD2 (5 bases each). Trimming removed 0 bases from V and 2 bases from J, with 6 bases in between. The CDR3 covers 14 residues. In germline, CDR1 is SGHDT, CDR2 YYEEEE. This CDR3 reads CASSLGGSKNIQYF. CDR3 in DNA: TGTGCCAGCAGCTTGGGGGGGTCCAAAAACATTCAGTACTTC.

This rearrangement joins TRBV19 to TRBJ2-2; D may be TRBD1 (5 bases). Trimming stripped 7 bases from V and 4 bases from J, with 10 bases between. The CDR3 extends over 13 amino acids. Germline V gene data show CDR1 as LNHDA and CDR2 as SQIVND (reference sequence). This CDR3 is CASKTQGTGELFF. In DNA form, the CDR3 reads TGTGCCAGTAAAACCCAGGGCACCGGGGAGCTGTTTTTT. Complete variable domain (other parts from reference TRBV19 and TRBJ2-2): DGGITQSPKYLFRKEGQNVTLSCEQNLNHDAMYWYRQDPGQGLRLIYYSQIVNDFQKGDIAEGYSVSREKKESFPLTVTSAQKNPTAFYLCASKTQGTGELFFGEGSRLTVL.

This rearrangement joins TRBV18 to TRBJ2-7, with a possible D match to TRBD1 (6 bases). Germline lookup yields CDR1 KGHSH and CDR2 LQKENI. The ends were cut back, 6 bases at V and 2 bases at J, with 8 bases in the middle. This CDR3 region has 12 residues. CDR3 nucleotide sequence: TGTGCCAGCTCCCGGACAGCCTACGAGCAGTACTTC. Protein sequence: CASSRTAYEQYF.

Concerning this clone: A junction end diverges from the germline sequence, so it may reflect a read error. The chain joins TRBV6-1 to TRBJ2-2; tentatively, D is TRBD1 or TRBD2 (5 bases each). The germline V gene has CDR1 MNHNS and CDR2 SASEGT. The CDR3 is made up of 15 amino acids. The CDR3 spells CASSRDPNAAGELFF. CDR3 sequence (DNA): TGTGCCAGCAGTCGGGACCCCAATGCCGCCGGGGAGTTGTTTTTT.

The genes are TRBV7-2 and TRBJ2-5; 7 nucleotides match TRBD2. The CDR3 covers 15 residues. The J segment lost 4 bases and the V segment lost 5 bases, leaving 10 bases of the junction unmatched. Germline CDR1 is SGHTA and CDR2 is FQGNSA. In DNA, the CDR3 is TGTGCCAGCAGCCGCGGGAGTGGTGGCCCAGAGACCCAGTACTTC. Translating gives CASSRGSGGPETQYF.

V is TRBV4-3 and J is TRBJ2-1; 8 bases fit TRBD2. The trim removed 0 bases at V and 5 bases at J, leaving 3 bases unmatched. Germline CDR1 reads LGHNA; CDR2 reads YSLEER. The CDR3 runs to 15 residues. In nucleotides, the CDR3 is TGCGCCAGCAGCCAAGACTGGCGGGGGGACAATGAGCAGTTCTTC. Its translation is CASSQDWRGDNEQFF.

A few counts support this clone. The chain links TRBV18 to TRBJ1-1; D remains ambiguous. V was trimmed by 6 bases and J by 1 base, leaving 9 bases between them. The CDR3 extends over 13 amino acids. Germline V gene lookup returns CDR1 KGHSH and CDR2 LQKENI. CDR3 sequence reads: CASSVNENTEAFF. CDR3 DNA: TGTGCCAGCTCTGTTAACGAGAACACTGAAGCTTTCTTT.

CDR3 sequence reads: CASSSTSVEQYF. The CDR3 coding sequence is TGTGCCAGCAGCTCTACGTCGGTTGAGCAGTACTTC. V gene TRBV7-8 combines with J gene TRBJ2-7, with D uncertain. Looked up from germline, CDR1 is SGHVS and CDR2 is FQNEAQ. CDR3 length equals 12 residues. The germline V and J ends were trimmed by 4 bases and 7 bases, with 11 bases remaining between them.

This chain links TRBV28 with TRBJ1-1; D remains unclear. The CDR3 has 16 residues. Germline CDR1 MDHEN, CDR2 SYDVKM. V was pared by 2 bases and J by 5 bases, with 18 bases between. DNA of the CDR3: TGTGCCAGCAGTTTAAGCCGGCGGAGGGAAGGAACTGAAGCTTTCTTT. The encoded protein is CASSLSRRREGTEAFF.

The V and J genes are TRBV5-1 and TRBJ2-7; 10 bases match TRBD2. V shed 3 bases and J 1 base; nucleotides not matched to a gene: 13. The V gene's germline CDR1 is SGHRS and CDR2 YFSETQ. The CDR3 extends over 18 amino acids. For the CDR3, the DNA is TGCGCCAGCAGCTCGAGTGGGGCTAGCGGGAGTCTGTCCTACGAGCAGTACTTC. As protein: CASSSSGASGSLSYEQYF.

The chain joins TRBV19 to TRBJ1-2; 7 bases line up with TRBD1. This CDR3 contains 12 residues. Germline trimming cut 1 base from V and 8 bases from J; bases unmatched to any gene: 1. In germline, CDR1 is LNHDA, CDR2 SQIVND (reference sequence). CDR3 amino acids: CASSIGTGGYTF. CDR3 nucleotide sequence: TGTGCCAGTAGTATAGGGACAGGCGGCTACACCTTC.

This clone has just one count. The chain is built from TRBV28 and TRBJ2-1; D perhaps matches TRBD1 (6 bases). The CDR3 spans 14 residues. Trimming pared 5 bases from V and 4 bases from J, leaving 12 bases between. The germline V gene has CDR1 MDHEN and CDR2 SYDVKM. The CDR3 loop is CASSHRDTYNEQFF. Here the CDR3 DNA reads TGTGCCAGCAGTCACCGGGACACTTACAATGAGCAGTTCTTC.

This chain links TRBV6-4 with TRBJ1-3; 11 bases are shared with TRBD1. There are 19 residues in the CDR3. V shed 2 bases, J shed 3 bases, and the junction held 12 bases outside the gene matches. CDR1 is MRHNA, CDR2 SNTAGT, per germline. CDR3 sequence: CASSDRGTGGNKHGNTIYF. The CDR3 nucleotides read TGTGCCAGCAGTGACCGAGGGACAGGGGGAAATAAACATGGAAACACCATATATTTT.